Following are 26 T cell receptor beta chains from one sample sequenced in a study of T cells in Graves' hyperthyroidism and ophthalmopathy. RNA transcripts provided the source from which TCR beta CDR3 regions were amplified. HTBI primers were used for first-round RT-PCR of the TCR CDR3. One entry per CDR3 protein, called by TCRdb with MiXCR from the multiplex PCR reads. The sample yields hundreds of thousands of distinct CDR3 sequences, 15% to 20% seen once. The sample consisted of blood. These receptors were obtained from a man aged 40-55 years with Graves' ophthalmopathy.

This chain connects TRBV6-2 or TRBV6-3 to TRBJ2-1; 10 positions agree with TRBD2. Germline loops: CDR1 MNHEY, CDR2 SVGEGT. The CDR3 is 20 residues long. With V trimmed by 0 bases and J by 0 bases, 11 bases remained unmatched. CDR3 sequence: CASSYSETSGSISSYNEQFF. The CDR3 region has the DNA TGTGCCAGCAGTTACTCAGAGACTAGCGGGTCGATCAGCTCCTACAATGAGCAGTTCTTC.

This chain links TRBV12-3 or TRBV12-4 with TRBJ1-2, with D perhaps matching TRBD1 (6 bases). This CDR3 is 16 amino acids long. V dropped 8 bases and J dropped 0 bases, with 19 bases sitting between them. The DNA for the CDR3 is TGTGCCAGCCGCCCTACCGGGACACCCGCTAACTATGGCTACACCTTC. Amino acid sequence: CASRPTGTPANYGYTF.

The chain has TRBV7-9 and TRBJ1-1; D is undetermined. V was cut by 2 bases and J by 3 bases, with 4 bases left in between. The CDR3 totals 12 residues. CDR1 and CDR2 from the germline V gene are SEHNR and FQNEAQ (reference sequence). Here the CDR3 reads CASSLFDTEAFF. CDR3 coding DNA: TGTGCCAGCAGCTTATTTGACACTGAAGCTTTCTTT.

The table lists this clonotype with many counts. V gene TRBV7-2 combines with J gene TRBJ2-1; TRBD2 agrees at 11 bases. Trimming cost V 1 base and J 5 bases; bases outside gene matches: 4. This CDR3 region has 16 residues. CDR1 is SGHTA, CDR2 FQGNSA, per germline. In nucleotides, the CDR3 is TGTGCCAGCAGCTTAGGGACTAGCGGGCCCCACAATGAGCAGTTCTTC. Translated: CASSLGTSGPHNEQFF.

This chain uses TRBV19 with TRBJ2-7, with D possibly matching TRBD1 (5 bases). Germline CDR1 LNHDA, CDR2 SQIVND (reference sequence). The V and J ends lost 5 bases and 7 bases respectively, with 15 bases between them. The CDR3 has 13 amino acids. The CDR3, as DNA: TGTGCCAGTAGTTCCATGACAGTGGGGGAGCAGTACTTC. Its translation: CASSSMTVGEQYF.

The genes are TRBV18 and TRBJ2-7; the D is unclear. Trimming removed 6 bases at V and 2 bases at J, with 20 bases between. The length of the CDR3 is 16 residues. The germline V gene has CDR1 KGHSH and CDR2 LQKENI. CDR3 bases: TGTGCCAGCTCGCCGCTGGAGCGAGGCCCGACCTACGAGCAGTACTTC. Its translation is CASSPLERGPTYEQYF.

The chain has TRBV29-1 and TRBJ2-2, with TRBD1 matching 7 bases. The trim removed 4 bases at V and 7 bases at J, leaving 9 bases unmatched. This CDR3 contains 14 residues. Germline V gene sequence: CDR1 SQVTM, CDR2 ANQGSEA. CDR3: CSVVGGAANGELFF. The CDR3 DNA follows: TGCAGCGTTGTAGGGGGCGCAGCGAACGGGGAGCTGTTTTTT.

This clonotype was observed many times. This chain links TRBV7-3 with TRBJ2-5; 8 bases are shared with TRBD1. Trimming took 5 bases from V and 3 from J; bases not matched to a gene: 8. The CDR3 has 15 amino acids. Looked up from germline, CDR1 is SGHTA and CDR2 is FQGTGA. CDR3 in amino acids: CASSRRGRSEETQYF. For the CDR3, the DNA is TGTGCCAGCAGCCGCAGGGGGCGGTCGGAAGAGACCCAGTACTTC. Looking up the rest from reference TRBV7-3 and TRBJ2-5 gives the full variable domain: GAGVSQTPSNKVTEKGKYVELRCDPISGHTALYWYRQSLGQGPEFLIYFQGTGAADDSGLPNDRFFAVRPEGSVSTLKIQRTERGDSAVYLCASSRRGRSEETQYFGPGTRLLVL.

This clonotype occurred a few times. The chain uses TRBV6-1 and TRBJ1-5, with D tentatively TRBD1 (5 bases). Germline lookup yields CDR1 MNHNS and CDR2 SASEGT. The CDR3 has 15 residues. V shed 8 bases and J shed 0 bases, with 14 bases lying between them. The DNA of the CDR3 is TGTGCCAGCCGACCGACAGTTGCTAGCAATCAGCCCCAGCATTTT. It yields the protein CASRPTVASNQPQHF.

The chain has TRBV9 and TRBJ2-7, with D unclear. The J call may be mistaken, given a closer DNA end match to TRBJ2-1. Germline CDR1 is SGDLS and CDR2 is YYNGEE. CDR3 length: 15 residues. CDR3 residues: CASSVASDGTYEQFF. CDR3 nucleotides: TGTGCCAGCAGCGTAGCCAGCGACGGCACCTACGAGCAGTTCTTC.

This clonotype was observed at least ten times. The rearrangement joins TRBV12-3 or TRBV12-4 to TRBJ2-1; 10 bases line up with TRBD2. The CDR3 contains 15 residues. The junction had 8 bases not matched to a gene; V was cut back by 3 bases and J by 9 bases. CDR3 loop: CASSFLAGESAEQFF. In DNA, the CDR3 is TGTGCCAGCAGTTTCCTAGCGGGAGAATCGGCTGAGCAGTTCTTC.

There are a few counts of this clonotype. The J gene is TRBJ2-4, the V gene TRBV2; no clear D gene. Trimming took 5 bases from V and 0 from J, leaving 8 bases between them. Germline values: CDR1 SNHLY, CDR2 FYNNEI. This CDR3 region has 14 residues. For the CDR3, the DNA is TGTGCCAGCAGTTGGACGGTAGCCAAAAACATTCAGTACTTC. This encodes CASSWTVAKNIQYF.

There are a few counts of this clonotype. The genes are TRBV3-1 and TRBJ1-1; 9 nucleotides agree with TRBD1. The CDR3 loop spans 14 amino acids. In germline, CDR1 is LGHDT, CDR2 YNNKEL (reference sequence). V shed 8 bases and J 7 bases; nucleotides not matched to a gene: 11. The CDR3 region is CASGRTGVNGEAFF. The CDR3 DNA follows: TGTGCCAGCGGCCGGACAGGGGTGAACGGTGAAGCTTTCTTT.

This clonotype appeared a few times. The V and J genes are TRBV5-1 and TRBJ2-1, with TRBD2 as a possible D gene (5 bases). CDR3 length: 16 amino acids. Germline CDR1 is SGHRS and CDR2 is YFSETQ. V was shortened by 3 bases and J by 5 bases, with 18 bases between the two germline ends. CDR3 nucleotides: TGCGCCAGCAGCTGGGGTGGAGCTAGCAGAAACAATGAGCAGTTCTTC. It specifies CASSWGGASRNNEQFF.

As to this clonotype: A junction end diverges from the germline sequence, so it may reflect a read error. This chain uses TRBV5-8 with TRBJ1-5; D ambiguous. This CDR3 has 15 amino acids. Germline V lookup: CDR1 SGHTS, CDR2 YDEGEE. The CDR3: CAGSLGRNPNQPQHF. CDR3 nucleotide sequence: TGTGCCGGCAGCCTCGGTAGGAACCCCAATCAGCCCCAGCATTTT.

This clonotype was found a few times. The rearrangement links TRBV11-2 to TRBJ1-4, with D unresolved. This CDR3 is 13 amino acids long. CDR1 and CDR2 (germline): SGHAT, FQNNGV. Trimming cost V 5 bases and J 6 bases, with 10 bases left between them. In nucleotides, the CDR3 is TGTGCCAGCAGCGTAGGGCCCGATGAAAAACTGTTTTTT. Translation gives CASSVGPDEKLFF.

This clonotype was detected ten times or more. The chain is built from TRBV5-1 and TRBJ2-3; 7 bases agree with TRBD1. Germline trimming cut 2 bases from V and 2 bases from J; bases unmatched to any gene: 8. The CDR3 spans 16 residues. Germline V CDR1 and CDR2: SGHRS, YFSETQ. CDR3 bases: TGCGCCAGCAGCTTCCCACAGGGGACAGACACAGATACGCAGTATTTT. This gives the protein CASSFPQGTDTDTQYF.

This clonotype was observed a few times. This chain connects TRBV9 to TRBJ2-2, with TRBD2 matching over 12 bases. Germline loops: CDR1 SGDLS, CDR2 YYNGEE. The junction had 12 bases not matched to a gene; V was cut back by 4 bases and J by 5 bases. The CDR3 is 18 residues long. The CDR3 region has the DNA TGTGCCAGCAGCAATAGGCTAGCGGGGGGGCCGAGAACCGGGGAGCTGTTTTTT. Translated: CASSNRLAGGPRTGELFF.

The chain employs TRBV30 and TRBJ2-3; D is ambiguous. Germline V gene data show CDR1 as GTSNPN and CDR2 as SVGIG (reference sequence). This CDR3 is built from 13 residues. V lost 0 bases and J 6 bases, leaving 10 bases between the germline ends. The CDR3 sequence: CAWSVQTKDTQYF. CDR3 DNA sequence: TGTGCCTGGAGTGTACAAACCAAGGATACGCAGTATTTT.

The chain employs TRBV28 and TRBJ2-7; 8 bases map to TRBD1. The V gene's germline CDR1 is MDHEN and CDR2 SYDVKM. The CDR3 contains 13 residues. After removal of 5 bases from V and 5 bases from J, the junction contained 5 bases not matched to a gene. The CDR3 loop is CASSGYRGDEQYF. The CDR3 bases are TGTGCCAGCAGTGGCTACAGGGGGGACGAGCAGTACTTC.

The V call is TRBV7-9, the J call TRBJ2-7; perhaps TRBD1 as D (6 bases). V lost 3 bases and J 2 bases, leaving 8 bases between the germline ends. The germline V gene encodes CDR1 SEHNR and CDR2 FQNEAQ (reference sequence). The CDR3 sequence is 13 residues long. In nucleotides, the CDR3 is TGTGCCAGCAGCTTTAACAGGGCCTACGAGCAGTACTTC. Translation: CASSFNRAYEQYF. Full variable domain (outside the CDR3, taken from reference TRBV7-9 and TRBJ2-7): DTGVSQNPRHKITKRGQNVTFRCDPISEHNRLYWYRQTLGQGPEFLTYFQNEAQLEKSRLLSDRFSAERPKGSFSTLEIQRTEQGDSAMYLCASSFNRAYEQYFGPGTRLTVT.

The J gene is TRBJ2-3, the V gene TRBV7-2; tentatively, D is TRBD2 (5 bases). V was cut by 1 base and J by 2 bases, with 19 bases left in between. Looked up from germline, CDR1 is SGHTA and CDR2 is FQGNSA. CDR3 length: 18 amino acids. DNA for the CDR3: TGTGCCAGCAGCTTAGTTGGGAGTGGTGGGTTGAACACAGATACGCAGTATTTT. Translating gives CASSLVGSGGLNTDTQYF.

This clonotype was observed a few times. DNA for the CDR3: TGTGCCAGCAGCGTCTACCCCGGGACAGGGGTCGAAGCTTTCTTT. Residues: CASSVYPGTGVEAFF. The chain links TRBV3-1 to TRBJ1-1; 10 nucleotides line up with TRBD1. Germline V CDR1 and CDR2: LGHDT, YNNKEL (reference sequence). V lost 5 bases, J lost 8 bases, and 11 bases stayed unmatched. The CDR3 is 15 residues long.

This clonotype was found a few times. The DNA for the CDR3 is TGTGCCAGCAGACGGACACCCCGGGAGAACACTGAAGCTTTCTTT. Encoded protein: CASRRTPRENTEAFF. The V call is TRBV2, the J call TRBJ1-1, with D tentatively TRBD1 (5 bases). Germline values: CDR1 SNHLY, CDR2 FYNNEI. This CDR3 has 15 amino acids. Trimming removed 6 bases at V and 1 base at J, with 15 bases between.

The V and J genes are TRBV20-1 and TRBJ2-7, with a weak D call TRBD1 (6 bases). Trimming took 6 bases from V and 7 from J, leaving 19 bases between them. CDR1 and CDR2 (germline): DFQATT, SNEGSKA (reference sequence). This CDR3 has 13 amino acids. CDR3 in DNA: TGCAGTGCCCACCGAGATAAGGGGGTTGAGCAGTACTTC. Amino acids: CSAHRDKGVEQYF.

This clonotype was observed a few times. The CDR3 loop reads CASTSGRATNEKLFF. The CDR3 coding sequence is TGTGCCAGCACCTCGGGGAGGGCAACTAATGAAAAACTGTTTTTT. The chain joins TRBV6-1 to TRBJ1-4; D gene unclear. CDR1 is MNHNS and CDR2 is SASEGT in the germline V gene. The CDR3 has 15 residues. Deletions cut 7 bases from V and 0 bases from J, with 12 bases between.